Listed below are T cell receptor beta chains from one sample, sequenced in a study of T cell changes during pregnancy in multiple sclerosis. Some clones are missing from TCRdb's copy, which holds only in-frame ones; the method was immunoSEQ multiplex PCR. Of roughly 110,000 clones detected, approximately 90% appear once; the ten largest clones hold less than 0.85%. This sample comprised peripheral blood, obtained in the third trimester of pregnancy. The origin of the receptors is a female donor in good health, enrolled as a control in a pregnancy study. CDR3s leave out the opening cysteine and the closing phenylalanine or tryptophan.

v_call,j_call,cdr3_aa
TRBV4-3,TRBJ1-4,ASSQGEGAGNEKLF
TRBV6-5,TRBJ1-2,ASSYQGQGMTYGYT
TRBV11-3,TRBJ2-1,ASSFGGSSYNEQF
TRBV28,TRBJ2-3,ASSSGSTDTQY
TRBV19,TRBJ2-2,ASSTPARGSGELF
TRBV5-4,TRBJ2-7,ASSLAERGGYEQY
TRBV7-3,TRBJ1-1,ASREDGWDTEAF
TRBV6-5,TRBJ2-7,ASSYSGGQTYEQY
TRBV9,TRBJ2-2,ASSVDTGNTGELF
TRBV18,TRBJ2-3,ASSPLDADTQY
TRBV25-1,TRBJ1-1,ASSDMGLSRAAF
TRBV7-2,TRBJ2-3,ASSDSGTGPTDTQY
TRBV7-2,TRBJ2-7,ATCLGGSNYEQY
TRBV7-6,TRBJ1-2,ASSLETGPPDYGYT
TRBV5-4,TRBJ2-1,ASSLYTSGGARDEQF
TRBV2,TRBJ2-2,ASSKDRPGTGELF
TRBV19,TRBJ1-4,ASSIYGGSLGDEKLF
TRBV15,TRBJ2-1,ATSRDTGRGTYNEQF
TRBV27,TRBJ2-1,ASSPTPSGLYNEQF
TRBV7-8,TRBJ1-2,ASSPTSIGTGYGYT
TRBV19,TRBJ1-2,ASSTPGGNYGYT
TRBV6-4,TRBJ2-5,ASSPTPSGGASSQETQY
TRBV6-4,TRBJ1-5,ASSVEANQPQH
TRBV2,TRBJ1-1,ASRGGSDTEAF
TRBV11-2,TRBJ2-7,ASSLVGTPWSSYEQY
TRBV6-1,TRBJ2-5,ASSPIRDRRETQY
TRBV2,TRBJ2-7,ASSEADRENLYEQY
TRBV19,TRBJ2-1,ASKVSGTTNNEQF
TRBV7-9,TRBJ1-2,ASPGTDYGYT
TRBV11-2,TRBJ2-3,ASRARLAGTDTQY
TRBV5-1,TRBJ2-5,ASSTQGRGGETQY
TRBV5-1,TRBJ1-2,ASSLEAGYT
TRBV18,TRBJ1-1,ASSQGTDTEAF
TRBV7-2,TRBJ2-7,ASSLVSGHEQY
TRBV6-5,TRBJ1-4,ASRRTVNEKLF
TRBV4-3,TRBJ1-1,ASSHTGTRAF
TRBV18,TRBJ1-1,ASSLQAPEAF
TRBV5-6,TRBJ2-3,ASSLAGGIGTDTQY
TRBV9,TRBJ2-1,ASTPEDHYNEQF
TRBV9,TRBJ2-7,ASSVGGTSSYEQY
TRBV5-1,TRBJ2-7,ASSPTYEQY
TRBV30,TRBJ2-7,AWSPNRGPPYEQY
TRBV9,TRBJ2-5,ASSDGTSSLRQY
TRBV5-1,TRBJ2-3,ASSLMGGSTDTQY
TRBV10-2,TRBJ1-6,ASSWKGTVNNSPLH
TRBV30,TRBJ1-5,AWGTGLSNQPQH
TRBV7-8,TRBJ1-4,ASSLRTGTGNEKLF
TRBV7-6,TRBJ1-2,ASSRDAGGNYGYT